The clone carrying this TCR beta chain was seen more than once but under ten times. This specimen belongs to a study of T-cell memory formation after mild COVID-19. TCRdb recomputed calls from the 5' RACE reads with MiXCR, one row per CDR3 protein. The top ten clones hold 13% to 15% of a sample with 150,000 to 200,000 distinct CDR3 sequences, roughly 15% of them seen once. Germline CDR1 reads MNHEY; CDR2 reads SVGEGT. Trimming removed 4 bases from V and 15 bases from J, with 16 bases in between. The CDR3 runs 12 residues. The TCR sequence derives from an adult woman who had mild COVID-19 (a few samples of this study predate the infection). Cell type and time point are not known. The source material was PBMCs or a T cell subset sorted from them (not recorded which). The J gene is TRBJ2-1, the V gene TRBV6-2 or TRBV6-3; D call uncertain. The CDR3 loop is CASSSISAPGFF. The CDR3 DNA follows: TGTGCCAGCAGTTCTATATCGGCACCGGGGTTCTTC.